The rows below give T cell receptor beta chains drawn from one sample of a study of T cell repertoires in cytomegalovirus infection. Antigen specificity for these receptors is unknown. In TCRdb, the reads were re-called with MiXCR into one record per CDR3 protein. The sample contains 700,000 to 900,000 distinct CDR3 sequences, 25% to 35% of which appear only once. The input for sequencing was cultured CD8+ T cells from PBMCs, taken from culture after CMV antigen stimulation. These receptors all stem from a human donor in good health (CMV status not recorded). Some clones in this sample may be carry-over from other donors' samples. CDR3s include the opening cysteine and the closing phenylalanine or tryptophan. The D gene is left open where the match is weak. A clone size is listed for some rows: how often the clone was seen (once, few, many), or a class if it is expanded.

TRBJ2-5	NA	TRBD2	TRBV11-3	TGTGCCAGCAGGCGACGGGGAGGGGAGACCCAGTACTTC	CASRRRGGETQYF
TRBJ2-5	NA	NA	TRBV12-3/TRBV12-4	TGTGCCAGCAGTCTAGGGGACGGTCTAAGCCAAGAGACCCAGTACTTC	CASSLGDGLSQETQYF
TRBJ1-2	NA	NA	TRBV10-3	TGTACCATCAGCGCGCCGGGGAGTCCAGGCTACACCTTC	CTISAPGSPGYTF
TRBJ2-7	few	NA	TRBV20-1	TGCAGTGCTAGAGAATACGGGAGCGCCTACGAGCAGTACTTC	CSAREYGSAYEQYF
TRBJ2-2	NA	TRBD2	TRBV27	TGTGCCAGCAGTCCAGCGGGGGGCCGAAACACCGGGGAGCTGTTTTTT	CASSPAGGRNTGELFF
TRBJ1-5	NA	NA	TRBV5-8	TGTGCCAGCAGCTTGGGTAGTGGCGGGGGGGGCAATCAGCCCCAGCATTTT	CASSLGSGGGGNQPQHF
TRBJ2-3	many	TRBD2	TRBV7-2	TGTGCCAGCAGCTTCCGTAGCGGGGGGGCCCCAGGGACAGATACGCAGTATTTT	CASSFRSGGAPGTDTQYF
TRBJ1-5	NA	NA	TRBV4-1	TGCGCCAGCAGCCGTGACAGGTGGGGTCAGCCCCAGCATTTT	CASSRDRWGQPQHF
TRBJ2-1	once	NA	TRBV7-6	TGTGCCAGCAGCTCCCCGGTGCCCGGGAATGAGCAGTTCTTC	CASSSPVPGNEQFF
TRBJ1-2	few	NA	TRBV27	TGTGCCAGCAGTTTAACCGGATCGACAGGCCCTAACTATGGCTACACCTTC	CASSLTGSTGPNYGYTF
TRBJ1-2	NA	TRBD1	TRBV6-2/TRBV6-3	TGTGCCAGCAGTTACTCGGACAGGTCCTATAGCTACACCTTC	CASSYSDRSYSYTF
TRBJ2-1	NA	NA	TRBV11-1	TGTGCCAGCAGGGGTAATGTGGACAGCTTCTCCTACAATGAGCAGTTCTTC	CASRGNVDSFSYNEQFF
TRBJ1-2	NA	NA	TRBV2	TGTGCCAGCAGTGACGGGGGGACGGAAGGCTACACCTTC	CASSDGGTEGYTF
TRBJ2-1	few	TRBD1	TRBV6-6	TGTGCCAGCAGTTACCCTGCAGGGGGTTTGGTCCTAGCCTACAATGAGCAGTTCTTC	CASSYPAGGLVLAYNEQFF
TRBJ2-7	NA	TRBD1	TRBV2	TGTGCCACCATCGGTGCGACAGGGGGGTACTTC	CATIGATGGYF
TRBJ1-4	NA	NA	TRBV19	TGTGCCAGTACCCCAATTGGAACTGCTGAAAAACTGTTTTTT	CASTPIGTAEKLFF
TRBJ1-3	many	NA	TRBV6-5	TGTGCCAGCAGTTACAACGGGGGCTTTGGCAACACCATATATTTT	CASSYNGGFGNTIYF
TRBJ2-1	many	NA	TRBV7-2	TGTGCCAGCAGCCGAGGACAGGAGCAGTTCTTC	CASSRGQEQFF
TRBJ1-1	many	NA	TRBV7-9	TGTGCCAGCAGCTTAAATGACGGGGGGAACACTGAAGCTTTCTTT	CASSLNDGGNTEAFF
TRBJ2-3	once	NA	TRBV20-1	TGCAGTGCCCCGTGGAGGGGCCTAGGAGATACGCAGTATTTT	CSAPWRGLGDTQYF
TRBJ1-1	NA	TRBD1	TRBV2	TGTGCCAGCACGGACAGGGAGGGGGCCACTGAAGCTTTCTTT	CASTDREGATEAFF
TRBJ2-6	many	NA	TRBV20-1	TGCAGTGCTAGAGTAGGCAGACCAAACTCTGGGGCCAACGTCCTGACTTTC	CSARVGRPNSGANVLTF
TRBJ1-4	NA	NA	TRBV13	TGTGCCAGCAGCCCCCGAGGCCAGAATGAAAAACTGTTTTTT	CASSPRGQNEKLFF
TRBJ2-7	few	NA	TRBV5-1	TGCGCCAGCAGCGGGGGGTTTAGAGGGGGCGCGTCATACTACGAGCAGTACTTC	CASSGGFRGGASYYEQYF
TRBJ2-7	NA	NA	TRBV9	TGTGCCAGCAGCGTAGGGTATGGATACGGCTACGAGCAGTACTTC	CASSVGYGYGYEQYF
TRBJ1-1	few	NA	TRBV19	TGTGCCAGTAGTTCGGACTTAGGGGCTTTCTTT	CASSSDLGAFF
TRBJ2-3	NA	NA	TRBV6-2/TRBV6-3	TGTGCCAGCAGTTATTCGGGGGCGGGAGATACGCAGTATTTT	CASSYSGAGDTQYF
TRBJ2-1	NA	NA	TRBV27	TGTGCCAGCAGTTTATCGGGGGGCAGCAATGAGCAGTTCTTC	CASSLSGGSNEQFF
TRBJ2-2	NA	TRBD2	TRBV4-1	TGCGCCAGCAGCCTAAGGAAACTAGCGGGGGATTACACCGGGGAGCTGTTTTTT	CASSLRKLAGDYTGELFF
TRBJ2-4	many	NA	TRBV7-6	TGTGCCAGCAGCCTGGAGTTAGGACAGCAGATAGCCAAAAACATTCAGTACTTC	CASSLELGQQIAKNIQYF
TRBJ2-1	many	NA	TRBV12-3/TRBV12-4	TGTGCCAGCAGTTTAGTTCCCCGGCAGGGTGAGCAGTTCTTC	CASSLVPRQGEQFF
TRBJ1-4	NA	TRBD1	TRBV28	TGTGCCAGCAGTTTACCCAGGGGGCCGGAAAATGAAAAACTGTTTTTT	CASSLPRGPENEKLFF
TRBJ2-5	few	TRBD2	TRBV7-9	TGTGCCAGCAGCTTAAATAGCGGGGGAGAGACCCAGTACTTC	CASSLNSGGETQYF
TRBJ1-1	NA	NA	TRBV5-1	TGCGCCAGCAGCTCTTTCTCAGGGACTGAAGCTTTCTTT	CASSSFSGTEAFF
TRBJ1-6	few	TRBD1	TRBV6-1	TGTGCCAGCAGTGAGGGCGGGACAGGGGAATTCACCCTCCACTTT	CASSEGGTGEFTLHF
TRBJ2-5	few	NA	TRBV29-1	TGCAGCGTTGAAGATGGAAAACAAGAGACCCAGTACTTC	CSVEDGKQETQYF
TRBJ2-3	few	TRBD1	TRBV5-1	TGCGCCAGCAGCTCGGGGCACGGACAGGGCACAGATACGCAGTATTTT	CASSSGHGQGTDTQYF
TRBJ2-5	NA	NA	TRBV11-1	TGTGCCAGCAGTGGTGGGAGCGGGTCGGCGGAGACCCAGTACTTC	CASSGGSGSAETQYF
TRBJ1-1	few	NA	TRBV7-6	TGTGCCAGCAGCCCTTCGGGGGGGAAGATTAGAGCTTTCTTT	CASSPSGGKIRAFF
TRBJ1-5	NA	NA	TRBV5-1	TGCGCCAGCAGCCCCGACTCCTGGAATAGCAATCAGCCCCAGCATTTT	CASSPDSWNSNQPQHF
TRBJ2-3	NA	TRBD2	TRBV12-3/TRBV12-4	TGTGCCAGCAGTTTAGCCCCCCGGGGGGCAGATACGCAGTATTTT	CASSLAPRGADTQYF
TRBJ2-1	NA	NA	TRBV7-9	TGTGCCAGCAGCTTCGGGACGCTTAACTACAATGAGCAGTTCTTC	CASSFGTLNYNEQFF
TRBJ2-7	few	NA	TRBV14	TGTGCCAGCAGCGTGGGGAGCACCTACGAGCAGTACTTC	CASSVGSTYEQYF
TRBJ1-5	few	TRBD1	TRBV6-6	TGTGCCAGCAACAGGGACAGGGCATATAGCAATCAGCCCCAGCATTTT	CASNRDRAYSNQPQHF
TRBJ2-5	many	NA	TRBV7-2	TGTGCCAGCAGCTCAGGACAGTGGGAAGAGACCCAGTACTTC	CASSSGQWEETQYF
TRBJ2-1	NA	TRBD2	TRBV27	TGTGCCACCACTAGCGGATACAATGAGCAGTTCTTC	CATTSGYNEQFF
TRBJ2-2	NA	NA	TRBV4-1	TGCGCCAGCAGCCAATCCCCCAGTGACACCGGGGAGCTGTTTTTT	CASSQSPSDTGELFF
TRBJ2-1	NA	TRBD1	TRBV5-6	TGTGCCAGCAGCGAGGACAGGCCCTACAATGAGCAGTTCTTC	CASSEDRPYNEQFF
TRBJ2-7	NA	NA	TRBV29-1	TGCAGCGTTGAAACCCGCGGTGGTCCCTACGAGCAGTACTTC	CSVETRGGPYEQYF
TRBJ1-5	few	NA	TRBV4-1	TGCGCCAGCAGCCAAGCTGCAGGGACTCGGCAGCCCCAGCATTTT	CASSQAAGTRQPQHF
TRBJ2-2	NA	NA	TRBV7-8	TGTGCCAGCAGCCACACCGAAGGGGACGTGGGGAACACCGGGGAGCTGTTTTTT	CASSHTEGDVGNTGELFF
TRBJ2-2	few	TRBD2	TRBV20-1	TGCAGTGCTCATCACGGACTAGCGGGCGCGAACACCGGGGAGCTGTTTTTT	CSAHHGLAGANTGELFF
TRBJ1-1	NA	NA	TRBV12-5	TGTGCTAGTGGTTTGGCGCTGATCACTGAAGCTTTCTTT	CASGLALITEAFF
TRBJ1-5	few	NA	TRBV27	TGTGCCAGCAGTTTATCGCCGGGCTCAGTTCGGCCCCAGCATTTT	CASSLSPGSVRPQHF
TRBJ1-2	NA	NA	TRBV9	TGTGCCAGCAGCGTAAACGGAGCTCCCAACTATGGCTACACCTTC	CASSVNGAPNYGYTF
TRBJ2-1	NA	TRBD2	TRBV11-2	TGTGCCAGCAGCTTAACCCGGGGGGGCTTGTTTAATGAGCAGTTCTTC	CASSLTRGGLFNEQFF
TRBJ1-2	NA	TRBD1	TRBV4-1	TGCGCCAGCAGCCAAATGGGACAGGGGGACTATGGCTACACCTTC	CASSQMGQGDYGYTF
TRBJ1-4	NA	NA	TRBV19	TGTGCCAGTAGTATAGGCCCGACAGGAGATAATGAAAAACTGTTTTTT	CASSIGPTGDNEKLFF
TRBJ1-1	few	NA	TRBV4-1	TGCGCCAGCAGCCAAGCCTTTGGACGCCAGAACACTGAAGCTTTCTTT	CASSQAFGRQNTEAFF